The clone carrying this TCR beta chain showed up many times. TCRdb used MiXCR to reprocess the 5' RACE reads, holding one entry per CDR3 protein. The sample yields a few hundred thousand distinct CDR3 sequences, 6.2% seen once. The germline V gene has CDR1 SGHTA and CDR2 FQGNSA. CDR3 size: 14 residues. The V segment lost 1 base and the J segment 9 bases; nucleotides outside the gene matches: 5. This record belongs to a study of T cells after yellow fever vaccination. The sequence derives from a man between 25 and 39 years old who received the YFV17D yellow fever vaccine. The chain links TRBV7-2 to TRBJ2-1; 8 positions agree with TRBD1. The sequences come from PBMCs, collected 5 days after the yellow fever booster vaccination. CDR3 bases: TGTGCCAGCAGCTTAGGCAGGGGGCAGGGTGAGCAGTTCTTC. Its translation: CASSLGRGQGEQFF.